The present TCR beta chain was sequenced within a study of cytomegalovirus exposure and HLA in healthy donors. PCR employed 60 Vbeta and 13 Jbeta primers. Sequencing was performed with immunoSEQ multiplex PCR; in TCRdb, only in-frame clones are kept and a portion is missing. Here the sample spans 130,000 to 150,000 clones, approximately 80% being singletons. This clone was observed a handful of times. The target antigen is unknown. Study-level results: Compared with the approximately 680-donor mean, an Asian-associated ancestry cluster reportedly had fewer N-insertions, according to a later analysis. There was a cluster of highly shared sequence variants that was likely a sequencing artifact. Rare TCR sequences dominated, though some public TCRs recurred in many donors.

Regarding donors, all were healthy bone marrow donors. Germline CDR1 is MDHEN and CDR2 is SYDVKM. This CDR3 has 13 amino acids. The V end lost 5 bases, the J end lost 7 bases, and 14 bases lay between the germline ends. This clonotype was obtained from a female donor in good health and CMV-seronegative. Sequences were obtained from PBMCs. V is TRBV28 and J is TRBJ1-1; D may be TRBD1 (5 bases). CDR3 residues: CASSRTRRFEAFF. The CDR3 DNA reads as TGTGCCAGCAGTCGGACACGACGGTTTGAAGCTTTCTTT.